This T cell receptor (beta chain) was captured by sequencing in a study of radiotherapy plus CTLA-4 blockade in lung cancer. Turning to the study itself: Objective response was observed in roughly 17% of patients, and disease control in roughly 31%.

The method was immunoSEQ multiplex PCR; TCRdb's version includes in-frame clones alone and lacks a portion of them. The sample holds 35,000 to 50,000 clones, around 73% seen once. The material sequenced was peripheral blood, taken from a patient treated with radiotherapy plus ipilimumab. The receptor was isolated from a human donor with non-small cell lung cancer who had a complete response to radiotherapy plus ipilimumab.

The CDR3 DNA is TGTGCCAGCAGCCCTTCGGGGTGGTATGGCTACACCTTC. Its translation: CASSPSGWYGYTF. V usage is TRBV28 and J usage is TRBJ1-2; no reliable D call. The CDR3 has 13 residues. Looked up from germline, CDR1 is MDHEN and CDR2 is SYDVKM. V dropped 6 bases and J dropped 5 bases, with 13 bases sitting between them.